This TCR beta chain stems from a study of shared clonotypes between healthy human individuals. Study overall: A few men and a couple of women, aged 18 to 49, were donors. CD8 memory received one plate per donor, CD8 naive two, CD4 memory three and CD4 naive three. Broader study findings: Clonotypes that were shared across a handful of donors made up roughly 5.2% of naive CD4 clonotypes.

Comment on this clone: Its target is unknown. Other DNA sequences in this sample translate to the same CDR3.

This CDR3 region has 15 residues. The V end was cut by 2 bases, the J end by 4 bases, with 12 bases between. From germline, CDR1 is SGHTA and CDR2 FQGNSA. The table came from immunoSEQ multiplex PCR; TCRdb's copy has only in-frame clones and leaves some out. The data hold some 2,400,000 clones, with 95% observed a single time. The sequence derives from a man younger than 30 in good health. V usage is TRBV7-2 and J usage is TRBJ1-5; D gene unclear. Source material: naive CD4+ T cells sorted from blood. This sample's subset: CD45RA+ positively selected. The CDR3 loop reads CASSLRGIGNQPQHF. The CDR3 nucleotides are TGTGCCAGCAGCTTAAGAGGGATTGGGAATCAGCCCCAGCATTTT. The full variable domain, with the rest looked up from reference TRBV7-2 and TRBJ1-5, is GAGVSQSPSNKVTEKGKDVELRCDPISGHTALYWYRQSLGQGLEFLIYFQGNSAPDKSGLPSDRFSAERTGGSVSTLTIQRTQQEDSAVYLCASSLRGIGNQPQHFGDGTRLSIL.